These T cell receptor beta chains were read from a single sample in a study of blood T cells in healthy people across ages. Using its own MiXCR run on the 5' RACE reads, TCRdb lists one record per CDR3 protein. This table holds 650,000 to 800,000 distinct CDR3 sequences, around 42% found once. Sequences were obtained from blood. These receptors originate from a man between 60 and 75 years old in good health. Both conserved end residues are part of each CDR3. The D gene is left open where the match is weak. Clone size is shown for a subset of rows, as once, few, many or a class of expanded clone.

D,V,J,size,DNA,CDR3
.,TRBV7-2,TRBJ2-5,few,TGTGCCAGCAGCTTAGGAAAGGTCCCCGGGGAGACCCAGTACTTC,CASSLGKVPGETQYF
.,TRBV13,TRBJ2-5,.,TGTGCCAGCAGCGGACCGGCGCGGACCCAGTACTTC,CASSGPARTQYF
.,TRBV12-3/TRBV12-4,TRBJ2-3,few,TGTGCCAGCAGTGGACACACAGATACGCAGTATTTT,CASSGHTDTQYF
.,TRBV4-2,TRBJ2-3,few,TGTGCCAGCAGCCAAGAACACTGGGCGGCGGGTAGCACAGATACGCAGTATTTT,CASSQEHWAAGSTDTQYF
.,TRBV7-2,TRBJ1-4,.,TGTGCCATCATCTATAATGAAAAACTGTTTTTT,CAIIYNEKLFF
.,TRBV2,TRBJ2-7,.,TGTGCCAGCAGTCCACCGCATACGACACTGAGGGACGAGCAGTACTTC,CASSPPHTTLRDEQYF
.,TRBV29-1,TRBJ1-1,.,TGCAGCGCTGAAGCCGTGGGTCAGGGGAACACTGAAGCTTTCTTT,CSAEAVGQGNTEAFF
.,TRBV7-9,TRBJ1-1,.,TGTGCCAGCAGCTCGCGGACGGACACTGAAGCTTTCTTT,CASSSRTDTEAFF
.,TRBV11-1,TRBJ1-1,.,TGTGCCAGCAGCTACCAGATGGTGGACACTGAAGCTTTCTTT,CASSYQMVDTEAFF
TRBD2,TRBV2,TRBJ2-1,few,TGTGCCAGCGGCACCGGGACTAGCGGGGGTATCTCCTACAATGAGCAGTTCTTC,CASGTGTSGGISYNEQFF
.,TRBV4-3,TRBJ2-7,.,TGCGCCAGCAGCCTCCCCCGGGGTGGGGGGTTCGCCTACGAGCAGTACTTC,CASSLPRGGGFAYEQYF